A single sample gave rise to the 6 T cell receptor beta chains below, sequenced in a study of blood T cells in healthy people across ages. Combining a sample-barcoded 5' primer with a J-beta primer mix, a second PCR ran for 7 to 11 cycles. A single record per CDR3 protein comes from TCRdb applying MiXCR to the 5' RACE reads. This sample yields 850,000 to 1,000,000 distinct CDR3 sequences, of which around 49% are seen a single time; about an eighth belongs to the top ten. Sequencing was carried out using blood. These receptors were taken from a young man in good health.

This rearrangement joins TRBV20-1 to TRBJ2-7, with D perhaps being TRBD1 or TRBD2 (5 bases each). Trimming took 8 bases from V and 2 from J, leaving 22 bases between them. Germline loops: CDR1 DFQATT, CDR2 SNEGSKA (reference sequence). CDR3 length: 15 residues. In DNA, the CDR3 is TGCAGTACTAAAAAACGAACGGGACCCACCTACGAGCAGTACTTC. Translation gives CSTKKRTGPTYEQYF.

V usage is TRBV6-5 and J usage is TRBJ1-1; maybe TRBD1 (5 bases). The V end lost 0 bases, the J end lost 5 bases, and 10 bases lay between the germline ends. CDR1 is MNHEY and CDR2 is SVGAGI in the germline V gene. This CDR3 has 14 residues. The CDR3 DNA reads as TGTGCCAGCAGTTACTCGGGCAGGGCAACTGAAGCTTTCTTT. Translating gives CASSYSGRATEAFF.

At least ten counts were recorded for this clonotype. This rearrangement joins TRBV12-3 or TRBV12-4 to TRBJ2-5, with 12 bases fitting TRBD2. V lost 3 bases and J lost 8; bases outside the gene matches: 4. This CDR3 is 14 amino acids long. The CDR3 DNA follows: TGTGCCAGCAGTTTGACTAGCGGGAGATCAACCCAGTACTTC. Protein: CASSLTSGRSTQYF.

The J gene is TRBJ2-1, the V gene TRBV6-5; 7 bases match TRBD1. V lost 6 bases, J lost 7 bases, and 9 bases stayed unmatched. CDR3 length: 14 amino acids. Germline loops: CDR1 MNHEY, CDR2 SVGAGI. The CDR3 DNA sequence: TGTGCCAGCAGACAGACAGGGAGTAGGAATGAGCAGTTCTTC. It codes for CASRQTGSRNEQFF.

V gene TRBV7-2 combines with J gene TRBJ1-1, with D hard to call. Germline assignment: CDR1 SGHTA and CDR2 FQGNSA. Trimming removed 6 bases at V and 3 bases at J, with 5 bases between. This CDR3 has 11 residues. The CDR3, as DNA: TGTGCCAGCAGGAAATACACTGAAGCTTTCTTT. It encodes CASRKYTEAFF.

The chain couples TRBV4-1 to TRBJ2-2, with 12 bases matching TRBD2. Germline V gene data show CDR1 as MGHRA and CDR2 as YSYEKL. V was pared by 5 bases and J by 2 bases, with 9 bases of the junction left unmatched. CDR3 length: 18 amino acids. The CDR3 spells CASSEGLAGRKNTGELFF. CDR3 in DNA: TGCGCCAGCAGCGAGGGACTAGCGGGCCGAAAAAACACCGGGGAGCTGTTTTTT.